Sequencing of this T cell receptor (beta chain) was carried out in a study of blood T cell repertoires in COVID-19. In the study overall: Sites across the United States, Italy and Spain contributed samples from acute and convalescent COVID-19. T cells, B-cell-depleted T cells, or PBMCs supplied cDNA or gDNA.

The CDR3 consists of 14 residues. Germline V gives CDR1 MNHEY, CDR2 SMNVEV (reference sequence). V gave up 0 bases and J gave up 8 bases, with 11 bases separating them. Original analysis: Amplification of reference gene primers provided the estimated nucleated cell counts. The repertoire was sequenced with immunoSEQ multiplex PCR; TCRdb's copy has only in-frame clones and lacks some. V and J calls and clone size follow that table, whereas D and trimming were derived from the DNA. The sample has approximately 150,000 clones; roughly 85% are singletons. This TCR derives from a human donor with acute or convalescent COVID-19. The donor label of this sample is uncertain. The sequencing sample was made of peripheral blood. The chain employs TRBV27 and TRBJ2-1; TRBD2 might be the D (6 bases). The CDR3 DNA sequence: TGTGCCAGCAGTTTATCCTACGGGGACTATGAGCAGTTCTTC. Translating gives CASSLSYGDYEQFF.